These 11 T cell receptor beta chains were all obtained from the same sample, sequenced in a study of blood T cell repertoires in COVID-19. Sequencing used immunoSEQ multiplex PCR; TCRdb keeps in-frame clones, though not all of them. The sample records a few hundred thousand clones, 80% to 90% being singletons. What was sequenced was PBMCs or T cells enriched from blood (not recorded which). Source of these receptors: a woman between 18 and 29 years old who had recovered from COVID-19.

This sequence joins TRBV25-1 and TRBJ1-5; TRBD1 aligns across 7 bases. The V segment lost 1 base and the J segment 7 bases; nucleotides outside the gene matches: 10. CDR1 is MGHDK, CDR2 SYGVNS, per germline. The CDR3 is 16 amino acids. CDR3 DNA: TGTGCCAGCAGTGAATTGGAAGGGGGCGAAGGGCAGCCCCAGCATTTT. Its translation is CASSELEGGEGQPQHF.

This chain connects TRBV29-1 to TRBJ2-1; 10 nucleotides align to TRBD1. Germline CDR1 SQVTM, CDR2 ANQGSEA. V was pared by 7 bases and J by 7 bases, with 7 bases of the junction left unmatched. The length of the CDR3 is 13 residues. The CDR3, as DNA: TGCAGCGCAGGACAGGGGGGCATAAATGAGCAGTTCTTC. It yields the protein CSAGQGGINEQFF.

J is TRBJ2-2 and V is TRBV29-1; tentative D call: TRBD2 (5 bases). Trimming stripped 7 bases from V and 6 bases from J, with 18 bases between. The CDR3 consists of 14 residues. Germline loops: CDR1 SQVTM, CDR2 ANQGSEA. This chain's CDR3 is CSAAPAIGAGELFF. The DNA for the CDR3 is TGCAGCGCCGCGCCTGCTATCGGGGCCGGGGAGCTGTTTTTT.

The V call is TRBV2, the J call TRBJ2-5; the match to TRBD2 covers 9 bases. The CDR3 spans 14 residues. Germline V gives CDR1 SNHLY, CDR2 FYNNEI. Trimming removed 5 bases from V and 5 bases from J; junction bases left unmatched: 6. The CDR3 spells CASSWGLARETQYF. In DNA, the CDR3 is TGTGCCAGCAGTTGGGGACTAGCAAGGGAGACCCAGTACTTC.

The chain carries TRBV3-1 (or the pseudogene TRBV3-2) and TRBJ2-1; TRBD2 aligns across 8 bases. Germline V CDR1 and CDR2: LGHDT, YNNKEL (reference sequence). Unmatched junction bases numbered 10, after V lost 3 bases and J lost 0 bases. The length of the CDR3 is 18 residues. The CDR3 sequence: CASSQQSGSASSYNEQFF. The CDR3 DNA follows: TGTGCCAGCAGCCAGCAAAGCGGGAGTGCAAGCTCCTACAATGAGCAGTTCTTC.

J is TRBJ2-1 and V is TRBV9, with D unresolved. Germline values: CDR1 SGDLS, CDR2 YYNGEE. CDR3 length equals 13 residues. V gave up 3 bases and J gave up 0 bases, with 4 bases separating them. CDR3 region: CASSGSSYNEQFF. DNA of the CDR3: TGTGCCAGCAGCGGGAGCTCCTACAATGAGCAGTTCTTC.

The chain links TRBV7-9 to TRBJ1-2, with TRBD1 as a possible D gene (6 bases). The ends were cut back, 4 bases at V and 7 bases at J, with 13 bases in the middle. Germline lookup yields CDR1 SEHNR and CDR2 FQNEAQ (reference sequence). The CDR3 runs to 13 residues. CDR3: CASSYRTGPGYTF. The CDR3 nucleotides read TGTGCCAGCAGCTACCGAACAGGGCCTGGCTACACCTTC. The whole variable domain, remainder taken from reference TRBV7-9 and TRBJ1-2, is DTGVSQNPRHKITKRGQNVTFRCDPISEHNRLYWYRQTLGQGPEFLTYFQNEAQLEKSRLLSDRFSAERPKGSFSTLEIQRTEQGDSAMYLCASSYRTGPGYTFGSGTRLTVV.

This chain links TRBV9 with TRBJ1-4; D uncertain. The germline V gene has CDR1 SGDLS and CDR2 YYNGEE. V was trimmed by 0 bases and J by 8 bases, leaving 11 bases between them. The CDR3 spans 14 residues. DNA of the CDR3: TGTGCCAGCAGCGTAGGAGGGAGTCGGGAAAAACTGTTTTTT. This codes for CASSVGGSREKLFF.

This clone was observed once. The gene calls are TRBV13 and TRBJ1-2; D gene uncertain. Trimming pared 6 bases from V and 4 bases from J, leaving 12 bases between. This CDR3 has 13 residues. From germline, CDR1 is PRHDT and CDR2 FYEKMQ (reference sequence). CDR3 nucleotides: TGTGCCAGCAGTCTAGCCAGCCTCTATGGCTACACCTTC. This sequence encodes CASSLASLYGYTF. The full variable domain, with the rest looked up from reference TRBV13 and TRBJ1-2, is AAGVIQSPRHLIKEKRETATLKCYPIPRHDTVYWYQQGPGQDPQFLISFYEKMQSDKGSIPDRFSAQQFSDYHSELNMSSLELGDSALYFCASSLASLYGYTFGSGTRLTVV.

CDR3 nucleotide sequence: TGTGCCAGCAGTGGTAGAATGAACACCGGGGAGCTGTTTTTT. This encodes CASSGRMNTGELFF. The chain uses TRBV25-1 and TRBJ2-2; D is uncertain. The length of the CDR3 is 14 residues. Germline CDR1 reads MGHDK; CDR2 reads SYGVNS. Trimming cost V 4 bases and J 1 base, with 7 bases left between them.

The chain is built from TRBV7-9 and TRBJ2-5; 7 bases line up with TRBD1. This CDR3 region has 15 residues. Germline CDR1 is SEHNR and CDR2 is FQNEAQ (reference sequence). Trimming took 6 bases from V and 2 from J; bases not matched to a gene: 9. CDR3 coding DNA: TGTGCCAGCAGTCCCTCCTGGGGACAGCAAGAGACCCAGTACTTC. Its translation is CASSPSWGQQETQYF.